These 18 T cell receptor beta chains came from one sample sequenced in a study of CD8+CD57+ T cells in acquired aplastic anemia. The TCR beta profiling, which covered VDJ combination and CDR3 sequence, was carried out using genomic DNA as the template. TCRdb reanalysed the reads using MiXCR and keeps one entry per CDR3 protein. The data show 200,000 to 250,000 distinct CDR3 sequences, around 60% seen once. The specimen sequenced was sorted CD4+, CD8+, or CD8+CD57+ T cells (not recorded which) from PBMCs. The receptors derive from a human donor in good health.

A remark on this clonotype: The CDR3 does not close with the conserved phenylalanine or tryptophan, likely indicating a read error. The limits of the CDR3 on the DNA are not certain, so only TCRdb's listed CDR3 is given. The V and J genes are TRBV9 and TRBJ1-6. The CDR3 has 9 amino acids, counting both end residues. Germline CDR1 reads SGDLS; CDR2 reads YYNGEE. Here the CDR3 reads CASSVGGYL.

The gene calls are TRBV5-6 and TRBJ1-3, with 7 bases matching TRBD1. There are 15 residues in the CDR3. Germline V gene sequence: CDR1 SGHDT, CDR2 YYEEEE. Germline trimming cut 1 base from V and 1 base from J; bases unmatched to any gene: 2. CDR3 sequence: CASSLKGASGNTIYF. As DNA, the CDR3 is TGTGCCAGCAGCTTGAAGGGGGCTTCTGGAAACACCATATATTTT.

The rearrangement links TRBV20-1 to TRBJ2-1; the match to TRBD2 covers 8 bases. The J segment lost 8 bases and the V segment lost 2 bases, leaving 2 bases of the junction unmatched. Germline lookup yields CDR1 DFQATT and CDR2 SNEGSKA (reference sequence). The CDR3 consists of 12 residues. The CDR3 sequence: CSARREGHEQFF. CDR3 bases: TGCAGTGCTAGACGGGAGGGCCATGAGCAGTTCTTC.

At least ten counts were recorded for this clonotype. V gene TRBV5-8 combines with J gene TRBJ2-7; TRBD1 might be the D (6 bases). Germline V gene sequence: CDR1 SGHTS, CDR2 YDEGEE. This CDR3 has 14 amino acids. Trimming stripped 0 bases from V and 3 bases from J, with 10 bases between. The CDR3 protein is CASSLGTANYEQYF. The CDR3 DNA sequence: TGTGCCAGCAGCTTGGGGACAGCAAACTACGAGCAGTACTTC.

The chain has TRBV9 and TRBJ1-6; D unclear. The CDR3 is 15 residues long. Germline assignment: CDR1 SGDLS and CDR2 YYNGEE. Trimming stripped 4 bases from V and 4 bases from J, with 12 bases between. The CDR3, as DNA: TGTGCCAGCAGCCCTCGGACGGGATATAATTCACCCCTCCACTTT. Its protein product is CASSPRTGYNSPLHF. Full variable domain (missing parts from reference TRBV9 and TRBJ1-6): DSGVTQTPKHLITATGQRVTLRCSPRSGDLSVYWYQQSLDQGLQFLIQYYNGEERAKGNILERFSAQQFPDLHSELNLSSLELGDSALYFCASSPRTGYNSPLHFGNGTRLTVT.

The rearrangement links TRBV20-1 to TRBJ2-7; TRBD1 matches at 9 bases. This CDR3 is built from 15 residues. Germline V CDR1 and CDR2: DFQATT, SNEGSKA (reference sequence). The V segment lost 6 bases and the J segment 6 bases; nucleotides outside the gene matches: 15. CDR3 sequence (DNA): TGCAGTGCGAGGGCCCCGGGACAGGGTAATCCCGAGCAGTACTTC. Translation: CSARAPGQGNPEQYF.

This chain uses TRBV15 with TRBJ2-7, with D possibly matching TRBD2 (6 bases). Germline-derived CDR1 and CDR2 are LNHNV and YYDKDF (reference sequence). This CDR3 contains 15 residues. With 0 bases removed from V and 0 bases from J, the gap between germline ends came to 9 bases. The DNA for the CDR3 is TGTGCCACCAGCAGAGATTGGGACTCCTCCTACGAGCAGTACTTC. Protein sequence: CATSRDWDSSYEQYF.

CDR3 DNA sequence: TGTGCCAGCAGCGTAGACAGGGAAGAGACCCAGTACTTC. This codes for CASSVDREETQYF. The V and J genes are TRBV9 and TRBJ2-5; perhaps TRBD1 as D (6 bases). Looked up from germline, CDR1 is SGDLS and CDR2 is YYNGEE. CDR3 length: 13 residues. The V gene lost 0 bases and the J gene lost 3 bases, with 6 bases spanning the gap.

Ten or more counts support this clonotype. The V gene is TRBV2, the J gene TRBJ1-1, with 7 bases that match TRBD1. V lost 2 bases to trimming and J lost 5 bases; unmatched junction nucleotides: 2. Germline V gene lookup returns CDR1 SNHLY and CDR2 FYNNEI. This CDR3 region has 13 residues. This CDR3 reads CASSEKGATEAFF. The DNA of the CDR3 is TGTGCCAGCAGTGAAAAGGGGGCAACTGAAGCTTTCTTT.

This clonotype has a handful of counts. This rearrangement joins TRBV24-1 to TRBJ2-2; TRBD1 matches at 8 bases. V lost 11 bases and J lost 5; bases outside the gene matches: 9. Germline CDR1 reads KGHDR; CDR2 reads SFDVKD. This CDR3 is built from 14 residues. The CDR3 sequence: CASSLRTGTGELFF. The DNA of the CDR3 is TGTGCCAGCAGCTTAAGGACAGGGACCGGGGAGCTGTTTTTT.

This clonotype was seen repeatedly, ten times or more. This chain links TRBV19 with TRBJ1-1, with 9 bases lining up with TRBD1. There are 14 residues in the CDR3. Germline V gene lookup returns CDR1 LNHDA and CDR2 SQIVND (reference sequence). With V trimmed by 6 bases and J by 2 bases, 4 bases remained unmatched. The CDR3 sequence: CASSGTGPNTEAFF. As DNA, the CDR3 is TGTGCCAGTAGCGGGACAGGGCCTAACACTGAAGCTTTCTTT. The full variable domain, its missing parts supplied by reference TRBV19 and TRBJ1-1, is DGGITQSPKYLFRKEGQNVTLSCEQNLNHDAMYWYRQDPGQGLRLIYYSQIVNDFQKGDIAEGYSVSREKKESFPLTVTSAQKNPTAFYLCASSGTGPNTEAFFGQGTRLTVV.

The chain carries TRBV27 and TRBJ2-2; D possibly corresponds to TRBD2 (5 bases). Germline lookup yields CDR1 MNHEY and CDR2 SMNVEV (reference sequence). V lost 4 bases to trimming and J lost 6 bases, with 9 bases between them. The CDR3 consists of 13 residues. CDR3 nucleotide sequence: TGTGCCAGCAGTTACTCGCGGGCCGGGGAGCTGTTTTTT. As protein: CASSYSRAGELFF.

The chain links TRBV7-2 to TRBJ2-7; D gene ambiguous. The CDR3 totals 14 residues. In germline, CDR1 is SGHTA, CDR2 FQGNSA. V dropped 2 bases and J dropped 9 bases, with 17 bases sitting between them. In DNA, the CDR3 is TGTGCCAGCAGCTTAACGGCGAGCAACTCTGGGCAGTACTTC. Amino acids: CASSLTASNSGQYF.

The chain carries TRBV5-1 and TRBJ2-3; possible D gene TRBD1, 6 bases. This CDR3 is built from 14 residues. Germline lookup yields CDR1 SGHRS and CDR2 YFSETQ. The V end was cut by 0 bases, the J end by 8 bases, with 13 bases between. The CDR3 spells CASSLETGLGTQYF. CDR3 nucleotide sequence: TGCGCCAGCAGCTTGGAAACAGGGCTGGGTACGCAGTATTTT. Full variable domain (missing parts from reference TRBV5-1 and TRBJ2-3): KAGVTQTPRYLIKTRGQQVTLSCSPISGHRSVSWYQQTPGQGLQFLFEYFSETQRNKGNFPGRFSGRQFSNSRSEMNVSTLELGDSALYLCASSLETGLGTQYFGPGTRLTVL.

This chain connects TRBV19 to TRBJ2-1; tentatively, D is TRBD2 (7 bases). The germline V and J ends were trimmed by 4 bases and 2 bases, with 12 bases remaining between them. The CDR3 has 15 residues. Germline V CDR1 and CDR2: LNHDA, SQIVND (reference sequence). DNA of the CDR3: TGTGCCAGTAGTACTAGGGGGGGGACCTACAATGAGCAGTTCTTC. Protein sequence: CASSTRGGTYNEQFF. Full variable domain (outside the CDR3, taken from reference TRBV19 and TRBJ2-1): DGGITQSPKYLFRKEGQNVTLSCEQNLNHDAMYWYRQDPGQGLRLIYYSQIVNDFQKGDIAEGYSVSREKKESFPLTVTSAQKNPTAFYLCASSTRGGTYNEQFFGPGTRLTVL.

The CDR3 DNA reads as TGTGCCAGCAGCTCCCCTCGGGCCCCTAAGGCCACCCTCCACTTT. Translated: CASSSPRAPKATLHF. The chain uses TRBV7-9 and TRBJ1-6; D uncertain. Per germline, CDR1 SEHNR and CDR2 FQNEAQ (reference sequence). The V end lost 4 bases, the J end lost 14 bases, and 21 bases lay between the germline ends. The CDR3 spans 15 residues.

This sequence joins TRBV19 and TRBJ1-1, with D uncertain. Looked up from germline, CDR1 is LNHDA and CDR2 is SQIVND (reference sequence). Deletions cut 3 bases from V and 4 bases from J, with 9 bases between. The CDR3 loop spans 13 amino acids. The CDR3: CASSIGLGTEAFF. Here the CDR3 DNA reads TGTGCCAGTAGTATCGGTTTGGGCACTGAAGCTTTCTTT.

This chain links TRBV19 with TRBJ1-6; D is unresolved. The CDR3 contains 15 residues. CDR1 and CDR2 from the germline V gene are LNHDA and SQIVND (reference sequence). The V end was cut by 3 bases, the J end by 6 bases, with 12 bases between. DNA for the CDR3: TGTGCCAGTAGTATCACGACCGTTAGTAATTCACCCCTCCACTTT. Translating it yields CASSITTVSNSPLHF.